Below are 13 T cell receptor beta chains sequenced from a single sample in a study of cytomegalovirus exposure and HLA in healthy donors. PCR used 60 Vbeta primers and 13 Jbeta primers. Repertoires were generated with immunoSEQ multiplex PCR, while TCRdb's copy carries only in-frame clones and drops some. The sample records about 190,000 clones, over 75% being singletons. Source material: PBMCs. The source is a man over 45 in good health and CMV-seronegative.

The chain is built from TRBV19 and TRBJ2-7; a possible D gene is TRBD1 (6 bases). Germline CDR1 reads LNHDA; CDR2 reads SQIVND (reference sequence). V lost 6 bases and J lost 2, with 14 bases in between. The length of the CDR3 is 14 residues. CDR3 sequence: CASRTTGYTYEQYF. CDR3 bases: TGTGCCAGTAGAACGACAGGATATACCTACGAGCAGTACTTC.

The chain has TRBV7-6 and TRBJ2-2; a possible D gene is TRBD1 (5 bases). Between the trimmed V and J ends, which lost 4 bases and 1 base, there was a span of 13 bases. The CDR3 has 16 residues. Germline V lookup: CDR1 SGHVS, CDR2 FNYEAQ. The CDR3 reads CASSSQGSLNTGELFF. As DNA, the CDR3 is TGTGCCAGCAGCTCCCAGGGATCCTTGAACACCGGGGAGCTGTTTTTT.

This clone occurred once. The chain combines TRBV30 with TRBJ1-2, with D possibly matching TRBD1 (5 bases). CDR3 length equals 10 residues. The germline CDR1 and CDR2 sequences are GTSNPN and SVGIG (reference sequence). The V gene lost 5 bases and the J gene lost 9 bases, with 10 bases spanning the gap. The CDR3 nucleotides read TGTGCCTGGGGTGGACAACGCTACACCTTC. Its protein is CAWGGQRYTF.

The chain uses TRBV15 and TRBJ1-5, with TRBD1 matching 7 bases. Germline trimming cut 0 bases from V and 12 bases from J; bases unmatched to any gene: 5. The CDR3 extends over 13 amino acids. Germline V CDR1 and CDR2: LNHNV, YYDKDF (reference sequence). This CDR3 is CATSRDSGGLQHF. The DNA of the CDR3 is TGTGCCACCAGCAGAGATTCAGGGGGGCTCCAGCATTTT.

A few counts support this clone. This chain joins TRBV5-4 and TRBJ2-2; the D is unclear. CDR1 is SGHNT, CDR2 YYREEE, per germline (reference sequence). This CDR3 is built from 15 residues. Trimming removed 1 base from V and 5 bases from J, with 12 bases in between. The CDR3 sequence is CASSLKSYGTGELFF. DNA for the CDR3: TGTGCCAGCAGCTTGAAGTCGTACGGGACCGGGGAGCTGTTTTTT.

This clone was picked up a small number of times. The sample holds other DNA sequences that translate to the same CDR3. V usage is TRBV2 and J usage is TRBJ2-1, with D hard to call. The CDR3 spans 11 residues. V lost 5 bases and J lost 4, with 3 bases in between. Germline V gene data show CDR1 as SNHLY and CDR2 as FYNNEI. CDR3 in DNA: TGTGCCAGCAGTCCATACAATGAGCAGTTCTTC. Protein sequence: CASSPYNEQFF.

V gene TRBV7-2 combines with J gene TRBJ2-6; 8 bases fit TRBD1. The germline V gene encodes CDR1 SGHTA and CDR2 FQGNSA. The CDR3 runs to 16 residues. Unmatched junction bases numbered 5, after V lost 3 bases and J lost 4 bases. This CDR3 reads CASSFDRGSGANVLTF. CDR3 sequence (DNA): TGTGCCAGCAGCTTCGACAGGGGCTCGGGGGCCAACGTCCTGACTTTC.

The gene calls are TRBV27 and TRBJ1-2, with D uncertain. This CDR3 comprises 15 residues. The V gene's germline CDR1 is MNHEY and CDR2 SMNVEV (reference sequence). Trimming removed 1 base at V and 0 bases at J, with 9 bases between. CDR3 loop: CASSLYRETNYGYTF. Written as DNA, the CDR3 is TGTGCCAGCAGTTTATATCGAGAAACTAACTATGGCTACACCTTC.

The V and J genes are TRBV7-2 and TRBJ2-2, with 7 bases fitting TRBD1. CDR1 and CDR2 (germline): SGHTA, FQGNSA. V lost 2 bases to trimming and J lost 5 bases; unmatched junction nucleotides: 2. There are 14 residues in the CDR3. The CDR3 here is CASSLRGLTGELFF. The DNA for the CDR3 is TGTGCCAGCAGCTTAAGGGGGCTGACCGGGGAGCTGTTTTTT.

The table lists this clone with a few counts. The rearrangement uses TRBV11-1 and TRBJ1-3, with D perhaps matching TRBD1 (5 bases). The CDR3 totals 14 residues. The V gene lost 4 bases and the J gene lost 0 bases, with 7 bases spanning the gap. Germline V gene data show CDR1 as SGHAT and CDR2 as FQDESV (reference sequence). The CDR3 spells CASSWGVSGNTIYF. Here the CDR3 DNA reads TGTGCCAGCAGCTGGGGCGTCTCTGGAAACACCATATATTTT.

In the case of this clone: Mismatch with germline at one junction end may stem from a read error. The genes are TRBV7-9 and TRBJ2-1; weak D call: TRBD2 (5 bases). This CDR3 spans 12 amino acids. The germline V gene has CDR1 SEHNR and CDR2 FQNEAQ (reference sequence). CDR3 nucleotides: TGTTCCAGCAGCAGTCGAGGGTATGAGCAGTTCTTC. Translating gives CSSSSRGYEQFF.

This rearrangement joins TRBV9 to TRBJ2-3; the match to TRBD2 covers 9 bases. Germline V gene sequence: CDR1 SGDLS, CDR2 YYNGEE. Trimming cost V 0 bases and J 1 base; bases outside gene matches: 3. The CDR3 is 16 residues long. This chain's CDR3 is CASSVAPSGGTDTQYF. The CDR3 bases are TGTGCCAGCAGCGTAGCACCTAGCGGGGGCACAGATACGCAGTATTTT.

V and J are TRBV2 and TRBJ1-4; D is unresolved. V was cut by 1 base and J by 8 bases, with 11 bases left in between. This CDR3 spans 14 amino acids. The germline CDR1 and CDR2 sequences are SNHLY and FYNNEI. CDR3 region: CASSEGSGYEKLFF. Written as DNA, the CDR3 is TGTGCCAGCAGTGAAGGATCGGGTTACGAAAAACTGTTTTTT.